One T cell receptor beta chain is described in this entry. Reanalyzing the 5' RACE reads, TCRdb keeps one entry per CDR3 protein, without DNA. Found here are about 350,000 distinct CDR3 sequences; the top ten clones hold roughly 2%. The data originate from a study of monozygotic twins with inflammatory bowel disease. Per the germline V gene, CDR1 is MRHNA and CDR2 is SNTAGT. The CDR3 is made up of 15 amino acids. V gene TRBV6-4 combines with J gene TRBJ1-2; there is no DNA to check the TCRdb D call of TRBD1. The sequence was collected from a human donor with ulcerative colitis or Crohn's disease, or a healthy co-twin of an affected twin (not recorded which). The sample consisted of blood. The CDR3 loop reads CASSDSPDRGHGYTF.